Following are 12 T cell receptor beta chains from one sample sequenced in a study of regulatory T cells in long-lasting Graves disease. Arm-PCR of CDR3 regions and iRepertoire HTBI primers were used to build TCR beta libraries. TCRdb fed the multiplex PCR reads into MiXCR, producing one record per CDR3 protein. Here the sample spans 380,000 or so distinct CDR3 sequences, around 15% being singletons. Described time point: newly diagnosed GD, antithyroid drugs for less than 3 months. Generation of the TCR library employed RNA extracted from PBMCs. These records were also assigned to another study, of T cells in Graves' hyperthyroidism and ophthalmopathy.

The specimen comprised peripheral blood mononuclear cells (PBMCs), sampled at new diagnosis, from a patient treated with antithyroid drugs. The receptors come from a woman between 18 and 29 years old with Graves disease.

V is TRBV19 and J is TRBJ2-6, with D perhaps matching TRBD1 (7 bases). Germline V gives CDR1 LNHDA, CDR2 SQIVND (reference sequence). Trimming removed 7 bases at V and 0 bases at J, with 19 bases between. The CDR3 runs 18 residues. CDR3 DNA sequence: TGTGCCAGTACCCCCCGCGGGACAGACTTCTCTGGGGCCAACGTCCTGACTTTC. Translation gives CASTPRGTDFSGANVLTF.

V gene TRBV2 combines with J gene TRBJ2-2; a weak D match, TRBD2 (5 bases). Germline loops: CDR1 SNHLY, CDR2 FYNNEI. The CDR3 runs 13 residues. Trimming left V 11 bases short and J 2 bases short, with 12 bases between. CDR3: CAGSGPNTGELFF. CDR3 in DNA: TGTGCCGGGAGCGGTCCCAACACCGGGGAGCTGTTTTTT.

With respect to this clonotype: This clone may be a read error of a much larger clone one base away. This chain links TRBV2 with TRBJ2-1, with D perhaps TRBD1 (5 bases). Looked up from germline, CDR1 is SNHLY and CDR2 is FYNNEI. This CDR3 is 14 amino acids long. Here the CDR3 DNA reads TGTGCCAGCACTAGGGGAACTAACTACGATGAGCAGTTCTTC. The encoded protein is CASTRGTNYDEQFF.

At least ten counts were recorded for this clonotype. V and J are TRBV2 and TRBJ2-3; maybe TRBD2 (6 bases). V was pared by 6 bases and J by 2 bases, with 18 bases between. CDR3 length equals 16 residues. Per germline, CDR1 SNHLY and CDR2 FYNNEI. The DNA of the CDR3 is TGTGCCAGCAGGCCTCCGGAAGCGGGCGCCACAGATACGCAGTATTTT. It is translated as CASRPPEAGATDTQYF.

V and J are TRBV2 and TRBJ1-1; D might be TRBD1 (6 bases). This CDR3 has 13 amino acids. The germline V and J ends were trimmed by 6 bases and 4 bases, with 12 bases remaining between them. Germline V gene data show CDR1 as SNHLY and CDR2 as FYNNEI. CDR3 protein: CASSQAGATEAFF. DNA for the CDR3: TGTGCCAGCAGCCAGGCAGGGGCCACTGAAGCTTTCTTT.

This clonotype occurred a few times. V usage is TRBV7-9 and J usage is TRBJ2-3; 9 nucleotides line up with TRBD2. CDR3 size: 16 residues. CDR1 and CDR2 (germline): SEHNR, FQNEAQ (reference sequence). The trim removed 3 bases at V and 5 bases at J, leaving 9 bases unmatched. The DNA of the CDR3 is TGTGCCAGCAGCTTGAGCGGGGGGTCAGCTGGAGATACGCAGTATTTT. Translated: CASSLSGGSAGDTQYF.

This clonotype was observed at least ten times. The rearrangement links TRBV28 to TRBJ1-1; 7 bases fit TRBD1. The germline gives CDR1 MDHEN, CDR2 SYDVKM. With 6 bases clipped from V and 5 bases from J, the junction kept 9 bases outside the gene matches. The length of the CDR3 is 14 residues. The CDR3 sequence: CASRPRRGRTEAFF. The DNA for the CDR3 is TGTGCCAGCAGACCGAGGAGGGGGCGAACTGAAGCTTTCTTT. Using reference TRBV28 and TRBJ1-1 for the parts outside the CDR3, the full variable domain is DVKVTQSSRYLVKRTGEKVFLECVQDMDHENMFWYRQDPGLGLRLIYFSYDVKMKEKGDIPEGYSVSREKKERFSLILESASTNQTSMYLCASRPRRGRTEAFFGQGTRLTVV.

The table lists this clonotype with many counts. CDR3 region: CASKSSSGRTDTQYF. CDR3 coding DNA: TGTGCCAGCAAATCAAGCAGCGGGCGCACAGATACGCAGTATTTT. The chain combines TRBV27 with TRBJ2-3, with D possibly being TRBD2 (6 bases). V shed 7 bases and J shed 1 base, with 15 bases lying between them. The germline V gene has CDR1 MNHEY and CDR2 SMNVEV (reference sequence). The CDR3 extends over 15 amino acids.

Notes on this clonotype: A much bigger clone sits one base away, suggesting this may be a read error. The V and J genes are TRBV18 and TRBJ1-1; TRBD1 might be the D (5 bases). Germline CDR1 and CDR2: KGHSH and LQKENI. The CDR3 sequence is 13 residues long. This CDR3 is CASSPGADTETFF. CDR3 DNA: TGTGCCAGCTCACCAGGGGCGGACACTGAAACTTTCTTT.

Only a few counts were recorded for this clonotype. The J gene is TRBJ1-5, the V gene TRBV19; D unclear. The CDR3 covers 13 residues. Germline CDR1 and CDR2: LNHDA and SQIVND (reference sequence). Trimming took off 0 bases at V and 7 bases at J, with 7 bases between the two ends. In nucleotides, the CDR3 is TGTGCCAGTAGTATAGATCCCCTACAGCCCCAGCATTTT. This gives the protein CASSIDPLQPQHF.

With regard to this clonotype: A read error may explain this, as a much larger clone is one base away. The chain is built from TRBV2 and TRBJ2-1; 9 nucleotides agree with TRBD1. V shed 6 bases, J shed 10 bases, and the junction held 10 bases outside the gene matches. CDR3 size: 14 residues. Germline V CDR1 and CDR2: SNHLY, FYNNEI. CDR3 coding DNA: TGTGCCAGCAGACGGACAGGGGCTCTCTACGAGCAGTTCTTC. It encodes CASRRTGALYEQFF.

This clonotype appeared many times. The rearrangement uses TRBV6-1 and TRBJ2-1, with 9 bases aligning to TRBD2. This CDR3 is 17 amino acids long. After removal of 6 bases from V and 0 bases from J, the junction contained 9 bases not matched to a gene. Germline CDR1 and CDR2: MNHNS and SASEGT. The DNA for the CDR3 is TGTGCCAGCAGCCCTCAAGCGGGAGGTCCCTCCTACAATGAGCAGTTCTTC. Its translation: CASSPQAGGPSYNEQFF.